The 24 T cell receptor beta chains presented below share a single source sample, sequenced in a study of cytotoxic CD8 clonotypes in ibrutinib-treated CLL (dated by TCRdb to the early 2020s). Library creation used the immunoSEQ multiplex PCR assay. The immuneACCESS repertoire file appears here via TCRdb, limited to in-frame rearrangements. These files lack a portion of the clones; in checked studies, under half of the deficit traces to unresolved V genes, and the cause of the others is not known. Counted in this sample were more than 200,000 clones; less than 75% of them appeared once. The top ten hold 15% of the sample. The label giving this sample's time point can be read as: approximately 25 months on ibrutinib. The sequences come from PBMCs, collected after 24 months of ibrutinib treatment. Every receptor here comes from a human donor with chronic lymphocytic leukemia.

Comment on this clone: Just one base apart from a much larger clone, this may be a read error. This CDR3 is CASSLTENTEAFF. The CDR3 bases are TGTGCCAGCAGCTTAACAGAGAACACTGAAGCTTTCTTT. The chain combines TRBV7-3 with TRBJ1-1; D is ambiguous. The V gene lost 0 bases and the J gene lost 1 base, with 3 bases spanning the gap. The CDR3 length is 13 residues. From germline, CDR1 is SGHTA and CDR2 FQGTGA.

With regard to this clone: Distinct nucleotide sequences in the sample also encode this CDR3. V is TRBV7-9 and J is TRBJ1-1, with D perhaps TRBD1 (5 bases). The CDR3 is 13 amino acids. V lost 2 bases, J lost 4 bases, and 8 bases lay in between. The germline gives CDR1 SEHNR, CDR2 FQNEAQ (reference sequence). The DNA for the CDR3 is TGTGCCAGCAGCTTATTGGGGGGCACTGAAGCTTTCTTT. Its translation is CASSLLGGTEAFF. The full variable domain, with the rest looked up from reference TRBV7-9 and TRBJ1-1, is DTGVSQNPRHKITKRGQNVTFRCDPISEHNRLYWYRQTLGQGPEFLTYFQNEAQLEKSRLLSDRFSAERPKGSFSTLEIQRTEQGDSAMYLCASSLLGGTEAFFGQGTRLTVV.

V gene TRBV5-1 combines with J gene TRBJ2-3; D perhaps matches TRBD2 (6 bases). V was pared by 0 bases and J by 5 bases, with 7 bases between. Germline values: CDR1 SGHRS, CDR2 YFSETQ. The CDR3 is 13 residues long. In DNA form, the CDR3 reads TGCGCCAGCAGCTTGGCGCGGGGAGATACGCAGTATTTT. It encodes CASSLARGDTQYF.

This sequence joins TRBV2 and TRBJ1-2, with TRBD1 matching 8 bases. CDR3 length: 12 amino acids. Germline V gene data show CDR1 as SNHLY and CDR2 as FYNNEI. The V gene end was trimmed by 6 bases and the J gene end by 8 bases; junction bases not matched to a gene: 5. Written as DNA, the CDR3 is TGTGCCAGCAGGGGACAGGTGGTCGGCTACACCTTC. The encoded protein is CASRGQVVGYTF.

The chain joins TRBV7-3 to TRBJ2-3; D uncertain. Germline V gene data show CDR1 as SGHTA and CDR2 as FQGTGA. The CDR3 runs to 15 residues. Trimming shortened V by 5 bases and J by 7 bases, and 19 bases separated the two germline ends. DNA for the CDR3: TGTGCCAGCAGCACATCGGCATCCCCGTCGAATACGCAGTATTTT. This gives the protein CASSTSASPSNTQYF.

This rearrangement joins TRBV27 to TRBJ1-1; D is unresolved. Germline V gene lookup returns CDR1 MNHEY and CDR2 SMNVEV (reference sequence). The CDR3 has 15 residues. V lost 2 bases, J lost 0 bases, and 10 bases lay in between. CDR3 residues: CASSLKGRMNTEAFF. DNA of the CDR3: TGTGCCAGCAGTTTAAAAGGGAGGATGAACACTGAAGCTTTCTTT.

This chain uses TRBV9 with TRBJ1-1; unclear D gene. With 3 bases removed from V and 3 bases from J, the gap between germline ends came to 6 bases. The CDR3 loop spans 12 amino acids. Looked up from germline, CDR1 is SGDLS and CDR2 is YYNGEE. CDR3 residues: CASSGEYTEAFF. CDR3 bases: TGTGCCAGCAGCGGGGAATACACTGAAGCTTTCTTT.

The chain links TRBV13 to TRBJ1-1; D is uncertain. Trimming pared 6 bases from V and 1 base from J, leaving 6 bases between. CDR3 length: 12 residues. From germline, CDR1 is PRHDT and CDR2 FYEKMQ (reference sequence). The DNA for the CDR3 is TGTGCCAGCAGTCATTGGAACACTGAAGCTTTCTTT. Its protein product is CASSHWNTEAFF.

This chain connects TRBV2 to TRBJ2-1; TRBD2 aligns across 11 bases. V lost 6 bases to trimming and J lost 8 bases; unmatched junction nucleotides: 9. Germline CDR1 SNHLY, CDR2 FYNNEI. This CDR3 has 15 amino acids. Here the CDR3 reads CASRIGSGRVHEQFF. Here the CDR3 DNA reads TGTGCCAGCAGAATCGGTAGCGGGAGGGTCCATGAGCAGTTCTTC.

The chain links TRBV28 to TRBJ1-1; D is undetermined. The germline V and J ends were trimmed by 7 bases and 1 base, with 10 bases remaining between them. CDR1 is MDHEN and CDR2 is SYDVKM in the germline V gene. The CDR3 spans 13 residues. The CDR3 sequence: CASIQIGNTEAFF. CDR3 bases: TGTGCCAGCATACAGATCGGGAACACTGAAGCTTTCTTT.

The chain joins TRBV28 to TRBJ1-2, with 12 bases that match TRBD1. V shed 0 bases, J shed 8 bases, and the junction held 7 bases outside the gene matches. There are 16 residues in the CDR3. Germline V gene sequence: CDR1 MDHEN, CDR2 SYDVKM. The CDR3 sequence is CASSLWQGQGAGGYTF. The CDR3, as DNA: TGTGCCAGCAGTTTATGGCAGGGACAGGGGGCAGGGGGCTACACCTTC.

The genes are TRBV29-1 and TRBJ1-1, with D maybe TRBD1 (5 bases). Trimming pared 7 bases from V and 0 bases from J, leaving 9 bases between. Looked up from germline, CDR1 is SQVTM and CDR2 is ANQGSEA. This CDR3 has 12 amino acids. The CDR3 protein is CSGGDLNTEAFF. As DNA, the CDR3 is TGCAGCGGGGGCGACTTGAACACTGAAGCTTTCTTT.

The V gene is TRBV28, the J gene TRBJ2-7; TRBD1 is a possible D gene (5 bases). The CDR3 is 17 amino acids. The V gene lost 6 bases and the J gene lost 4 bases, with 25 bases spanning the gap. CDR1 is MDHEN and CDR2 is SYDVKM in the germline V gene. CDR3 in amino acids: CASRSVGRNWGGYEQYF. Here the CDR3 DNA reads TGTGCCAGCAGATCTGTGGGGCGGAACTGGGGTGGATACGAGCAGTACTTC.

The rearrangement joins TRBV18 to TRBJ2-2; the D call may be TRBD1 or TRBD2 (5 bases each). The CDR3 runs 14 residues. Per germline, CDR1 KGHSH and CDR2 LQKENI. The V end lost 7 bases, the J end lost 8 bases, and 17 bases lay between the germline ends. The CDR3 loop is CASYRDPRGGELFF. The CDR3 DNA reads TGTGCCAGCTACCGGGACCCTCGCGGAGGGGAGCTGTTTTTT. The entire variable domain, with the rest obtained from reference TRBV18 and TRBJ2-2, is as follows: NAGVMQNPRHLVRRRGQEARLRCSPMKGHSHVYWYRQLPEEGLKFMVYLQKENIIDESGMPKERFSAEFPKEGPSILRIQQVVRGDSAAYFCASYRDPRGGELFFGEGSRLTVL.

The chain uses TRBV11-2 and TRBJ2-3; tentatively, D is TRBD1 (6 bases). With 3 bases removed from V and 2 bases from J, the gap between germline ends came to 18 bases. The CDR3 consists of 17 residues. Germline CDR1 is SGHAT and CDR2 is FQNNGV. The CDR3, as DNA: TGTGCCAGCAGCTTCAGGGGTCGGACGGACCCCACAGATACGCAGTATTTT. It codes for CASSFRGRTDPTDTQYF.

The rearrangement links TRBV30 to TRBJ2-7, with 8 bases matching TRBD2. The trim removed 3 bases at V and 4 bases at J, leaving 8 bases unmatched. The CDR3 is made up of 14 amino acids. Germline CDR1 reads GTSNPN; CDR2 reads SVGIG (reference sequence). CDR3 sequence: CAWSRSGGIYEQYF. CDR3 coding DNA: TGTGCCTGGAGCCGAAGCGGGGGCATATACGAGCAGTACTTC.

This chain uses TRBV20-1 with TRBJ2-1; D unresolved. This CDR3 spans 9 amino acids. CDR1 and CDR2 from the germline V gene are DFQATT and SNEGSKA (reference sequence). Trimming pared 6 bases from V and 10 bases from J, leaving 7 bases between. CDR3 coding DNA: TGCAGTGCCGCTATGGAGCAGTTCTTC. It codes for CSAAMEQFF.

This clone has a handful of counts. The genes are TRBV28 and TRBJ1-4, with D possibly matching TRBD1 (6 bases). Germline assignment: CDR1 MDHEN and CDR2 SYDVKM. Trimming shortened V by 3 bases and J by 7 bases, and 12 bases separated the two germline ends. The CDR3 has 14 residues. The CDR3 is CASSFTGLGEKLFF. The CDR3 bases are TGTGCCAGCAGTTTTACAGGGTTGGGTGAAAAACTGTTTTTT. Using reference TRBV28 and TRBJ1-4 for the parts outside the CDR3, the full variable domain is DVKVTQSSRYLVKRTGEKVFLECVQDMDHENMFWYRQDPGLGLRLIYFSYDVKMKEKGDIPEGYSVSREKKERFSLILESASTNQTSMYLCASSFTGLGEKLFFGSGTQLSVL.

This clone was seen a single time. The V gene is TRBV7-2, the J gene TRBJ1-5, with 7 bases matching TRBD1. CDR3 length: 12 amino acids. Per germline, CDR1 SGHTA and CDR2 FQGNSA. J was trimmed by 16 bases and V by 5 bases; bases with no gene match: 11. CDR3 nucleotide sequence: TGTGCCAGCAGCCAAACCGGGACAGCCTATCATTTT. Protein product: CASSQTGTAYHF.

The rearrangement links TRBV6-5 to TRBJ1-2; 7 nucleotides agree with TRBD1. Trimming cost V 2 bases and J 8 bases; bases outside gene matches: 14. The length of the CDR3 is 16 residues. CDR1 is MNHEY, CDR2 SVGAGI, per germline. CDR3 loop: CASSYNSRGFIHGYTF. CDR3 DNA: TGTGCCAGCAGTTACAACAGCAGGGGGTTTATACACGGCTACACCTTC.

The chain is built from TRBV9 and TRBJ1-1; D ambiguous. The V end was cut by 0 bases, the J end by 1 base, with 4 bases between. CDR3 length: 13 amino acids. Germline-derived CDR1 and CDR2 are SGDLS and YYNGEE. The chain's CDR3 is CASSVGKNTEAFF. DNA for the CDR3: TGTGCCAGCAGCGTAGGAAAGAACACTGAAGCTTTCTTT.

This chain links TRBV9 with TRBJ2-7; weak D call: TRBD1 (6 bases). The CDR3 has 15 amino acids. Deletions cut 3 bases from V and 4 bases from J, with 17 bases between. Per the germline V gene, CDR1 is SGDLS and CDR2 is YYNGEE. The CDR3 DNA reads as TGTGCCAGCAGCGAGGGGGTGGGAAGCTCATACGAGCAGTACTTC. Translating it yields CASSEGVGSSYEQYF.

V usage is TRBV9 and J usage is TRBJ2-7; weak D call: TRBD1 (6 bases). Germline V gives CDR1 SGDLS, CDR2 YYNGEE. V dropped 0 bases and J dropped 5 bases, with 18 bases sitting between them. The CDR3 loop spans 16 amino acids. CDR3 loop: CASSVATGQRSHEQYF. The CDR3 DNA reads as TGTGCCAGCAGCGTAGCTACAGGACAGCGCAGTCACGAGCAGTACTTC.

The genes are TRBV11-2 and TRBJ2-7, with D maybe TRBD2 (5 bases). CDR1 is SGHAT, CDR2 FQNNGV, per germline. V gave up 5 bases and J gave up 6 bases, with 14 bases separating them. There are 13 residues in the CDR3. This CDR3 reads CASSLGSAAEQYF. CDR3 nucleotides: TGTGCCAGCAGCCTAGGGTCAGCGGCCGAGCAGTACTTC.